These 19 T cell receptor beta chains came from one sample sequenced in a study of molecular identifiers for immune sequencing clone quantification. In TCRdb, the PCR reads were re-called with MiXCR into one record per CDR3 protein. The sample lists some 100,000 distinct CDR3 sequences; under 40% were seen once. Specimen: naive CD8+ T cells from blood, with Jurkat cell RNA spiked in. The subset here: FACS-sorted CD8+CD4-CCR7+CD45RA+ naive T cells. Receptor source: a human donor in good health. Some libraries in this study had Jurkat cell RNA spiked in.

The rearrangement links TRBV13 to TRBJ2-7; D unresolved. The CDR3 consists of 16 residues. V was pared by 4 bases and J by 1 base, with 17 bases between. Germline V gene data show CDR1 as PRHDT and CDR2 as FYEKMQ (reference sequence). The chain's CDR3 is CASSSRGLSSSYEQYF. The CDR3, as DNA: TGTGCCAGCAGCTCGAGAGGCCTAAGCTCGTCCTACGAGCAGTACTTC.

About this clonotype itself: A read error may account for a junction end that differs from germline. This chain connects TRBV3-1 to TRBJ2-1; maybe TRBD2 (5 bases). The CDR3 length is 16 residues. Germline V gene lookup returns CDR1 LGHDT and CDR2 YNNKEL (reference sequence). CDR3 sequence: CASSPGRVRALNERFF. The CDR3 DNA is TGTGCCAGCAGCCCCGGAAGAGTGAGGGCGCTCAATGAGCGGTTCTTC.

Here the CDR3 reads CAGSPGTGYEQYF. In DNA, the CDR3 is TGTGCCGGCAGCCCAGGGACGGGATACGAGCAGTACTTC. The rearrangement uses TRBV5-3 and TRBJ2-7; D could derive from TRBD1 or TRBD2 (5 bases each). TRBV5-3 is marked as an open reading frame, function uncertain. Trimming took 10 bases from V and 4 from J, leaving 18 bases between them. CDR3 length equals 13 residues.

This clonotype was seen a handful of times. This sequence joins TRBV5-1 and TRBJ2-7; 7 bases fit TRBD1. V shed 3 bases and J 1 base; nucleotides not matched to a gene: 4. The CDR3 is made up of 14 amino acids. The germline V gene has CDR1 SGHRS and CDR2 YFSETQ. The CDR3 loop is CASSSGQYSYEQYF. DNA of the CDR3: TGCGCCAGCAGCTCGGGACAGTATTCCTACGAGCAGTACTTC.

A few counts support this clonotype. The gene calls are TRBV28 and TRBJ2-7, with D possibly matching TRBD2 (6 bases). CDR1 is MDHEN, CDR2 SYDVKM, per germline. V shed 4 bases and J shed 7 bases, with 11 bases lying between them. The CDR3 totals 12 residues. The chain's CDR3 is CASSYGSGEQYF. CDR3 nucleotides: TGTGCCAGCAGTTACGGGAGTGGGGAGCAGTACTTC.

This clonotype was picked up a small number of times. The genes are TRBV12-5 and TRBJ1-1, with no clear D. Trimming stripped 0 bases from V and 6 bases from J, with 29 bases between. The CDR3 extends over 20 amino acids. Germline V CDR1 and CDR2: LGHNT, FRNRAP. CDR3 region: CASGLVHSGIIGLGSAEAFF. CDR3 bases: TGTGCTAGTGGTTTGGTACATTCTGGGATAATTGGCCTGGGAAGCGCTGAAGCTTTCTTT.

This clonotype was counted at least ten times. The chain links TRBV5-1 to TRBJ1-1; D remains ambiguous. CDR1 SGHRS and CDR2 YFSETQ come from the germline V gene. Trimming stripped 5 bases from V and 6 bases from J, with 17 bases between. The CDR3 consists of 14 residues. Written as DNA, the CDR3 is TGCGCCAGCAGGGAGGGATCCCTCGCGCCTGAAGCTTTCTTT. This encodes CASREGSLAPEAFF.

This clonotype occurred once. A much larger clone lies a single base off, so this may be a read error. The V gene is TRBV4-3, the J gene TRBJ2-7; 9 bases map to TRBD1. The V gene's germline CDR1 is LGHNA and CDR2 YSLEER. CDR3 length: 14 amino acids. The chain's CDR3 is CASGQGTGTYEQYF. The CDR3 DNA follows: TGCGCCAGCGGCCAAGGGACAGGGACCTACGAGCAGTACTTC.

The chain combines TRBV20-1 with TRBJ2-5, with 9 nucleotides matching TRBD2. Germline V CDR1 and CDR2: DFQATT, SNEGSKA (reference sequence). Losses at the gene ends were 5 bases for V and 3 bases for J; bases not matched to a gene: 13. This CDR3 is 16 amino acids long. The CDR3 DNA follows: TGCAGTGCTGCCTTGCTCGCGGGAGGGTTAGAAGAGACCCAGTACTTC. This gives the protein CSAALLAGGLEETQYF.

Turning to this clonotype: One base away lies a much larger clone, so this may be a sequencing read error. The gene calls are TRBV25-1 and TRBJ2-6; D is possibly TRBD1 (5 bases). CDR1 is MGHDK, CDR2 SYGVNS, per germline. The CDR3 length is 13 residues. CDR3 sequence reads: CASSAPGASVLTF. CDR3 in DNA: TGTGCCAGCAGTGCCCCTGGGGCCAGCGTCCTGACTTTC.

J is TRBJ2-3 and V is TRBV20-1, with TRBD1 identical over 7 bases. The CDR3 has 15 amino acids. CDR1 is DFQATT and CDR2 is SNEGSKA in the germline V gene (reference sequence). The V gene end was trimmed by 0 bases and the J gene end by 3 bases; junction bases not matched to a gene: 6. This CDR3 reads CSARDLQGVTDTQYF. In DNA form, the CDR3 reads TGCAGTGCTAGAGATTTGCAGGGGGTTACAGATACGCAGTATTTT.

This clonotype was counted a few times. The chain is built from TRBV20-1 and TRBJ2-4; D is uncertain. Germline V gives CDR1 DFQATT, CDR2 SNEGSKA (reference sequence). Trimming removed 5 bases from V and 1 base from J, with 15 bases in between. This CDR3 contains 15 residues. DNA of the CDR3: TGCAGTGCTGAGCCCAGGCTATGGGCCAAAAACATTCAGTACTTC. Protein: CSAEPRLWAKNIQYF.

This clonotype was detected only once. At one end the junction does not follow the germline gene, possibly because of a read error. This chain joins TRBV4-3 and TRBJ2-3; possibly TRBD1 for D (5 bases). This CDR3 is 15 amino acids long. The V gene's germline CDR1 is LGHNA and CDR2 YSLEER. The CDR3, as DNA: TGCGCCAGCAGCCAATGGGGTGGGGCCACAGTTACGCAGTATTTT. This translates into CASSQWGGATVTQYF.

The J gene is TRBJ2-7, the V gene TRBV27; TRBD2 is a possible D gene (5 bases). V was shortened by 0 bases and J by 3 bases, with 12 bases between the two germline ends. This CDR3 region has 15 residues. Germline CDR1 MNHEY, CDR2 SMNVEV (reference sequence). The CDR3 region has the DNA TGTGCCAGCAGTTTATCGTCAAGCGGATACTACGAGCAGTACTTC. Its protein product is CASSLSSSGYYEQYF.

In DNA, the CDR3 is TGTGCCAGCAGCTCGCGTGAACCGACAGCCCCCTATGGCTACACCTTC. Its translation is CASSSREPTAPYGYTF. The rearrangement uses TRBV13 and TRBJ1-2, with D tentatively TRBD1 (5 bases). V lost 4 bases and J lost 4, with 19 bases in between. Germline CDR1 and CDR2: PRHDT and FYEKMQ (reference sequence). The CDR3 is 16 amino acids.

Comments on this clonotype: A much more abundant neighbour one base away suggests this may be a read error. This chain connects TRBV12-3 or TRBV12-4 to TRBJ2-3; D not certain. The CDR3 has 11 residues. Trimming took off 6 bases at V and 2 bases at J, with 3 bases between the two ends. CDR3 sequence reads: CASRHTDTQYF. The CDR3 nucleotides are TGTGCCAGCAGACACACAGATACGCAGTATTTT.

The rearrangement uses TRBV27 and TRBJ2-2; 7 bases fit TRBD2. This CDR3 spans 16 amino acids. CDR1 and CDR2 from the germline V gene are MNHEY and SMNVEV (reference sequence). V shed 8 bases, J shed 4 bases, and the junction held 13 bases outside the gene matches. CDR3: CASRTLTSFFTGELFF. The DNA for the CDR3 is TGTGCCAGCCGAACTCTGACTAGCTTCTTCACCGGGGAGCTGTTTTTT.

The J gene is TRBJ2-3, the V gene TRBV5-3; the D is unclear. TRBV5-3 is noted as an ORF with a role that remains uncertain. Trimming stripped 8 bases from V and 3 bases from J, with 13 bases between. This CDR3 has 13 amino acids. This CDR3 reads CASGPPKTDTQYF. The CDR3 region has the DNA TGTGCCAGCGGCCCCCCGAAGACAGATACGCAGTATTTT.

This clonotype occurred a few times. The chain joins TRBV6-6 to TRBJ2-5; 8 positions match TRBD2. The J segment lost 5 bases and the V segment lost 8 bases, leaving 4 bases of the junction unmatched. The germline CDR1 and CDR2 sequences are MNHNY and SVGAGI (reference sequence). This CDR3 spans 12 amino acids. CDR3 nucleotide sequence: TGTGCCAGCGTCGGGGGGGCGGAGACCCAGTACTTC. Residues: CASVGGAETQYF.